Presented here are 22 T cell receptor beta chains from one specimen sequenced in a study of blood T cell repertoires in COVID-19. Sequencing was performed with immunoSEQ multiplex PCR; in TCRdb, only in-frame clones are kept and a portion is missing. The data show about 160,000 clones, with more than 80% seen just once and approximately 3% held by the top ten. The sequencing sample was made of peripheral blood. The receptor source for this set is a man aged 60 to 69 with acute or convalescent COVID-19.

The chain combines TRBV5-4 with TRBJ1-1; D is unresolved. The CDR3 consists of 14 residues. Germline values: CDR1 SGHNT, CDR2 YYREEE (reference sequence). The ends were cut back, 3 bases at V and 1 base at J, with 10 bases in the middle. CDR3 amino acids: CASSWAYRNTEAFF. The CDR3 nucleotides read TGTGCCAGCAGCTGGGCCTACCGGAACACTGAAGCTTTCTTT.

CDR3 region: CASSLFGVAPLHF. In DNA, the CDR3 is TGTGCCAGCAGCTTATTCGGGGTGGCACCCCTCCACTTT. V usage is TRBV13 and J usage is TRBJ1-6; D unclear. V was shortened by 2 bases and J by 11 bases, with 10 bases between the two germline ends. The CDR3 sequence is 13 residues long. Germline CDR1 is PRHDT and CDR2 is FYEKMQ (reference sequence).

This clone appeared a single time. The chain is built from TRBV13 and TRBJ2-2, with TRBD1 matching 9 bases. The CDR3 has 14 residues. Germline V gives CDR1 PRHDT, CDR2 FYEKMQ (reference sequence). Losses at the gene ends were 9 bases for V and 0 bases for J; bases not matched to a gene: 2. CDR3 protein: CASRTGANTGELFF. DNA of the CDR3: TGTGCCAGTAGGACAGGGGCGAACACCGGGGAGCTGTTTTTT.

The CDR3 DNA follows: TGTGCCAGCAGCCCTGGAGGGGTCGGGGCAGATACGCAGTATTTT. Translation: CASSPGGVGADTQYF. The rearrangement links TRBV9 to TRBJ2-3; maybe TRBD2 (6 bases). V was shortened by 4 bases and J by 4 bases, with 16 bases between the two germline ends. This CDR3 comprises 15 residues. CDR1 and CDR2 from the germline V gene are SGDLS and YYNGEE.

The chain uses TRBV12-2 and TRBJ1-1; the D call in the table, TRBD1, was not verified against the DNA. TRBV12-2 is a pseudogene. The CDR3 has 12 amino acids. Here the CDR3 DNA reads TGTGCAAGTCGCTACCGGGACAGGGCAGCTTTCTTT. Its translation is CASRYRDRAAFF.

A few counts support this clone. The chain uses TRBV19 and TRBJ1-2, with 7 bases aligning to TRBD1. Germline CDR1 LNHDA, CDR2 SQIVND (reference sequence). This CDR3 has 14 amino acids. Trimming at V came to 6 bases and at J to 7 bases, leaving 11 bases not matched to a gene. As DNA, the CDR3 is TGTGCCAGTAGAGAGGGTGGACAGGTTGTTGGCTACACCTTC. Protein product: CASREGGQVVGYTF.

The chain has TRBV5-1 and TRBJ1-2; no clear D. The germline CDR1 and CDR2 sequences are SGHRS and YFSETQ. This CDR3 has 14 amino acids. The V and J ends lost 0 bases and 2 bases respectively, with 8 bases between them. CDR3 bases: TGCGCCAGCAGCTTGGTGGCTGAAAACTATGGCTACACCTTC. This translates into CASSLVAENYGYTF.

The CDR3 loop is CASSEIGGPQANYGYTF. The CDR3 DNA reads as TGTGCCAGCAGTGAAATCGGGGGACCTCAAGCTAACTATGGCTACACCTTC. The V call is TRBV2, the J call TRBJ1-2, with D maybe TRBD1 (5 bases). Germline V gene lookup returns CDR1 SNHLY and CDR2 FYNNEI. V was shortened by 2 bases and J by 0 bases, with 16 bases between the two germline ends. The CDR3 consists of 17 residues.

This chain uses TRBV5-1 with TRBJ2-3; 9 bases match TRBD1. The CDR3 contains 17 residues. Germline V gene lookup returns CDR1 SGHRS and CDR2 YFSETQ. The V and J ends lost 0 bases and 0 bases, in that order; junction bases with no gene match: 5. CDR3: CASSLGGQGTSTDTQYF. The CDR3, as DNA: TGCGCCAGCAGCTTGGGGGGACAGGGAACTAGCACAGATACGCAGTATTTT. The full variable domain, in which reference TRBV5-1 and TRBJ2-3 provide the parts outside the CDR3, is KAGVTQTPRYLIKTRGQQVTLSCSPISGHRSVSWYQQTPGQGLQFLFEYFSETQRNKGNFPGRFSGRQFSNSRSEMNVSTLELGDSALYLCASSLGGQGTSTDTQYFGPGTRLTVL.

The genes are TRBV14 and TRBJ2-5; D is perhaps TRBD2 (6 bases). CDR1 is SGHDN and CDR2 is FVKESK in the germline V gene. Trimming left V 6 bases short and J 5 bases short, with 13 bases between. CDR3 length equals 13 residues. CDR3 DNA: TGTGCCAGCAGTCCACGACTAGTTGAGACCCAGTACTTC. This gives the protein CASSPRLVETQYF. The variable domain in full, completed from reference TRBV14 and TRBJ2-5, reads EAGVTQFPSHSVIEKGQTVTLRCDPISGHDNLYWYRRVMGKEIKFLLHFVKESKQDESGMPNNRFLAERTGGTYSTLKVQPAELEDSGVYFCASSPRLVETQYFGPGTRLLVL.

The chain is built from TRBV12-3 or TRBV12-4 and TRBJ1-5, with unresolved D. Trimming pared 3 bases from V and 0 bases from J, leaving 3 bases between. The CDR3 loop spans 13 amino acids. The CDR3 sequence is CASSFGSNQPQHF. The DNA for the CDR3 is TGTGCCAGCAGTTTCGGTAGCAATCAGCCCCAGCATTTT.

V gene TRBV10-3 combines with J gene TRBJ1-2; 8 bases fit TRBD1. The CDR3 is made up of 15 amino acids. CDR1 is ENHRY, CDR2 SYGVKD, per germline. Losses at the gene ends were 1 base for V and 6 bases for J; bases not matched to a gene: 7. The CDR3 nucleotides are TGTGCCATCAGTGAGTTCTTACAGGGGGGTGATGGCTACACCTTC. This translates into CAISEFLQGGDGYTF.

The chain recombines TRBV5-1 with TRBJ2-3; 9 nucleotides line up with TRBD2. Germline-derived CDR1 and CDR2 are SGHRS and YFSETQ. The CDR3 has 17 amino acids. V dropped 2 bases and J dropped 0; count of bases not matched to a gene: 7. CDR3 amino acids: CASSLGLAGISTDTQYF. The CDR3 DNA sequence: TGCGCCAGCAGCTTAGGTCTAGCGGGGATTAGCACAGATACGCAGTATTTT.

In its sample, this clone was seen many times. The chain couples TRBV24-1 to TRBJ1-2; 9 nucleotides match TRBD1. This CDR3 has 13 amino acids. V was clipped by 6 bases and J by 6 bases; unmatched bases: 4. Germline assignment: CDR1 KGHDR and CDR2 SFDVKD. CDR3 in amino acids: CATSRRTGDGYTF. The DNA of the CDR3 is TGTGCCACCAGTCGAAGGACAGGGGATGGCTACACCTTC.

This chain uses TRBV3-1 (or the pseudogene TRBV3-2) with TRBJ1-2; 9 nucleotides align to TRBD1. V dropped 5 bases and J dropped 3; count of bases not matched to a gene: 19. The CDR3 is 19 amino acids. The germline V gene has CDR1 LGHDT and CDR2 YNNKEL (reference sequence). The CDR3 here is CASSNTPPGTGSADYGYTF. In DNA, the CDR3 is TGTGCCAGCAGCAACACCCCCCCGGGGACAGGGTCGGCAGACTATGGCTACACCTTC.

This chain links TRBV6-5 with TRBJ1-1; 8 bases are a match to TRBD1. The CDR3 loop spans 13 amino acids. Germline trimming cut 11 bases from V and 1 base from J; bases unmatched to any gene: 6. Germline CDR1 MNHEY, CDR2 SVGAGI. CDR3 coding DNA: TGTGCCGCCGGGACAGGAGGGAACACTGAAGCTTTCTTT. It translates to CAAGTGGNTEAFF.

The rearrangement joins TRBV5-6 to TRBJ2-1; 7 nucleotides line up with TRBD1. Trimming cost V 0 bases and J 0 bases; bases outside gene matches: 3. Germline loops: CDR1 SGHDT, CDR2 YYEEEE. This CDR3 spans 16 amino acids. Written as DNA, the CDR3 is TGTGCCAGCAGCTTGGGGGCAGGGGGCTCCTACAATGAGCAGTTCTTC. Protein: CASSLGAGGSYNEQFF.

This chain links TRBV5-8 with TRBJ1-5, with unresolved D. Between the trimmed V and J ends, which lost 4 bases and 4 bases, there was a span of 15 bases. CDR3 length equals 15 residues. Germline assignment: CDR1 SGHTS and CDR2 YDEGEE. In DNA, the CDR3 is TGTGCCAGCAGCCTCTTCGGAGGCCCTAATCAGCCCCAGCATTTT. Translating it yields CASSLFGGPNQPQHF.

CDR3 residues: CASSFRTGTDTQYF. The CDR3 coding sequence is TGCGCCAGCAGCTTTCGGACAGGCACAGATACGCAGTATTTT. This chain links TRBV4-1 with TRBJ2-3; D perhaps matches TRBD1 (6 bases). The CDR3 loop spans 14 amino acids. The V and J ends lost 5 bases and 1 base respectively, with 10 bases between them. Germline V gene lookup returns CDR1 MGHRA and CDR2 YSYEKL.

The rearrangement uses TRBV5-4 and TRBJ2-1, with D hard to call. CDR3 length: 14 residues. With 2 bases removed from V and 1 base from J, the gap between germline ends came to 7 bases. The germline CDR1 and CDR2 sequences are SGHNT and YYREEE (reference sequence). For the CDR3, the DNA is TGTGCCAGCAGCTTTGAACAGTCCTACAATGAGCAGTTCTTC. Its protein product is CASSFEQSYNEQFF.

J is TRBJ1-6 and V is TRBV6-6, with 9 bases identical to TRBD1. V lost 6 bases and J lost 10; bases outside the gene matches: 22. From germline, CDR1 is MNHNY and CDR2 SVGAGI (reference sequence). The CDR3 consists of 19 residues. The CDR3 DNA is TGTGCCAGCAGCTGGGGACAGGGTCTAAATTTCGTCCAGGGGTCACCCCTCCACTTT. Translation: CASSWGQGLNFVQGSPLHF.

This chain links TRBV7-9 with TRBJ1-3; TRBD1 matches 8 bases. V gave up 5 bases and J gave up 2 bases; unmatched junction bases: 8. The CDR3 runs to 16 residues. Germline CDR1 and CDR2: SEHNR and FQNEAQ (reference sequence). The CDR3 region has the DNA TGTGCCAGCAGCCGTTGGACAGGGAAAACTGGAAACACCATATATTTT. Residues: CASSRWTGKTGNTIYF.